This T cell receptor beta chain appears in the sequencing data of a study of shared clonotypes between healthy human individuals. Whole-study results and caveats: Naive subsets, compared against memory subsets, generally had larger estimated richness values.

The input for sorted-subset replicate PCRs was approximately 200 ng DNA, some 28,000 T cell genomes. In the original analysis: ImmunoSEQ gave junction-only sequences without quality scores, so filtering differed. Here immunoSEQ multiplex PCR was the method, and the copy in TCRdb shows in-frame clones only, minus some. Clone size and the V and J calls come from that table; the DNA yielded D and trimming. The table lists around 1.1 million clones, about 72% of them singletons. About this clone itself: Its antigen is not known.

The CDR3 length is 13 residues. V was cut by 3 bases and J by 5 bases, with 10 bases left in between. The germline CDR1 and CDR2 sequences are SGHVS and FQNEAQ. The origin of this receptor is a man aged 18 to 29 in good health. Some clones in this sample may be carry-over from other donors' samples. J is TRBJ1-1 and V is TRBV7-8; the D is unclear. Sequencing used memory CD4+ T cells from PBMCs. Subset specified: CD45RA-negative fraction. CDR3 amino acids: CASSFDWRTEAFF. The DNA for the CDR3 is TGTGCCAGCAGCTTTGACTGGAGGACTGAAGCTTTCTTT.